The rows below give T cell receptor beta chains drawn from one sample of a study of shared clonotypes between healthy human individuals. Generated by immunoSEQ multiplex PCR, the TCRdb table keeps only in-frame clones and is missing some. The sample includes about 550,000 clones, 95% of them seen just once. What was sequenced was naive CD8+ T cells sorted from blood. The source is a woman in her twenties or thirties in good health. CDR3s leave out the opening cysteine and the closing phenylalanine or tryptophan. Some rows mark clone size as missing; the rest say once, few, many or name a class of expanded clone.

V,size,J,CDR3
TRBV7-9,NA,TRBJ2-5,ASSLNRGEEKETQY
TRBV28,once,TRBJ1-2,ASSPDN
TRBV9,NA,TRBJ1-6,ASSEGQGSSPLH
TRBV6-5,NA,TRBJ1-4,ASSYAGGTHEKLF
TRBV6-5,once,TRBJ2-5,ASSPAGGPVETQY
TRBV14,NA,TRBJ2-7,ASSQGRYLY
TRBV28,NA,TRBJ2-1,ASSQRGSNEQF
TRBV15,NA,TRBJ1-2,ATSSARQLLYGYT
TRBV5-8,NA,TRBJ1-5,ASGRNQPQH
TRBV27,once,TRBJ2-1,ASSSNSGIYNEQF
TRBV6-6,NA,TRBJ2-2,ASIQGTNTGELF
TRBV29-1,NA,TRBJ1-4,SAMEGKLF
TRBV10-3,once,TRBJ2-1,AISYPGTGERGEQF
TRBV6-1,NA,TRBJ2-7,ASTPGGPYEQY
TRBV5-8,NA,TRBJ2-7,ASSPSVAAGTSGREQY
TRBV12-5,NA,TRBJ2-2,ASGQDSTNTGELF
TRBV27,once,NA,ASSQQGRYEQY
TRBV27,NA,TRBJ2-7,ASHDTAYEQY
TRBV10-2,NA,TRBJ2-1,ASSRRWTYNEQF
TRBV27,NA,TRBJ2-2,ASSLRPYTGELF
TRBV6-4,NA,TRBJ2-1,ARPPPGGEWGNEQF
TRBV6-1,NA,TRBJ1-5,ASSEVRGYDQPQH
TRBV28,NA,TRBJ1-1,ASSSRVFSTEAF
TRBV7-9,once,TRBJ1-2,ASSATGTALGYT
TRBV28,once,TRBJ2-3,ASSLSVAQDNTDTQY
TRBV11-2,NA,TRBJ1-1,ASSSRGLDTEAF
TRBV7-8,once,TRBJ2-7,ASSLAHGQGSHEQY
TRBV5-6,NA,TRBJ2-7,ASSIHRSSYEQY
TRBV27,NA,TRBJ1-5,ASSATDSNQPQH
TRBV5-1,NA,TRBJ1-3,ASSLDGGEGGNTIY
TRBV11-2,NA,TRBJ2-1,ASSLAGEVYNEQF
TRBV7-4,NA,TRBJ1-2,ASSLRLGPRYGYT
TRBV15,NA,TRBJ2-7,ATSRTGQGFRYEQY
TRBV7-9,NA,TRBJ2-5,ASSLGGEETQY
TRBV28,NA,TRBJ2-1,ASRISGGGYEQF
TRBV7-2,once,TRBJ2-2,ASSFGRTSGGELF
TRBV28,NA,TRBJ2-5,ASSPTLYQETQY
TRBV28,once,TRBJ2-7,ASLSGSGTYEQY
TRBV15,NA,TRBJ2-2,ATSSETRMSGELF
TRBV2,NA,TRBJ2-7,ASRPLSSYEQY
TRBV28,NA,TRBJ2-4,ASSLTNGGIQY
TRBV9,NA,TRBJ2-1,ASQGTWESSYNEQF
TRBV1,once,TRBJ2-2,TSRPRFGVAGELF
TRBV7-7,NA,TRBJ2-1,ASSLDDLDGTGQF
TRBV4-1,NA,TRBJ2-2,ASSLEGTGELF
TRBV27,NA,TRBJ2-3,ASSIPSRTDTQY
TRBV5-6,NA,TRBJ1-1,ASSGGPINTEAF
TRBV11-3,NA,TRBJ2-1,ASSARELVLDEQF
TRBV30,NA,TRBJ1-2,AWAPTGDYGYT
TRBV5-4,few,TRBJ1-1,ASRGGAEAF
TRBV6-6,NA,TRBJ2-1,ASEALGNEQF
TRBV19,NA,TRBJ2-7,ASSRPYRVRSFSYEQY
TRBV28,NA,TRBJ1-6,ASSPTGINSPLH
TRBV12-2,NA,TRBJ2-1,ASRVRELEQF
TRBV6-4,NA,TRBJ2-3,ASSGRAGAGDTQY
TRBV11-2,NA,TRBJ2-7,ASSTVTYEQY
TRBV10-1,NA,TRBJ2-1,ASSEGGSGKGNEQF